Presented here are 20 T cell receptor beta chains from one specimen sequenced in a study of OX40 agonist ivuxolimab in advanced cancers. The method was immunoSEQ multiplex PCR; TCRdb's version includes in-frame clones alone and lacks a portion of them. The sample carries 80,000 or so clones, around 83% recorded once. Sequencing used CD4+ or CD8+ T cells sorted from blood, obtained in a trial of the OX40 agonist ivuxolimab. All receptors come from an adult with an advanced solid tumor such as melanoma, head and neck, liver or kidney cancer.

This clone has only a few counts. The genes are TRBV28 and TRBJ1-1; D gene unclear. Germline CDR1 reads MDHEN; CDR2 reads SYDVKM. The CDR3 extends over 11 amino acids. The CDR3 sequence: CASGLLTEAFF. The CDR3 DNA reads TGTGCGAGTGGGCTTCTCACTGAAGCTTTCTTT.

By sample fraction, this clone is large. The chain recombines TRBV7-3 with TRBJ1-6; D unresolved. The V end lost 2 bases, the J end lost 4 bases, and 3 bases lay between the germline ends. CDR3 length: 13 amino acids. Germline V CDR1 and CDR2: SGHTA, FQGTGA. The DNA of the CDR3 is TGTGCCAGCAGCTTACAGTATAATTCACCCCTCCACTTT. Protein sequence: CASSLQYNSPLHF. Based on the CDR3 plus reference TRBV7-3 and TRBJ1-6, the full variable domain is GAGVSQTPSNKVTEKGKYVELRCDPISGHTALYWYRQSLGQGPEFLIYFQGTGAADDSGLPNDRFFAVRPEGSVSTLKIQRTERGDSAVYLCASSLQYNSPLHFGNGTRLTVT.

The chain couples TRBV5-4 to TRBJ2-2; 7 positions match TRBD1. J was trimmed by 2 bases and V by 1 base; bases with no gene match: 5. The CDR3 is made up of 16 amino acids. Germline CDR1 is SGHNT and CDR2 is YYREEE (reference sequence). The CDR3 loop is CASSLTGAKNTGELFF. The CDR3 DNA reads TGTGCCAGCAGCTTGACAGGGGCGAAAAACACCGGGGAGCTGTTTTTT.

The chain is built from TRBV25-1 and TRBJ1-1, with D unclear. The length of the CDR3 is 14 residues. V was clipped by 1 base and J by 2 bases, with 8 bases between them. In germline, CDR1 is MGHDK, CDR2 SYGVNS. The CDR3 here is CASSEFRSNTEAFF. CDR3 bases: TGTGCCAGCAGTGAATTTCGGAGTAACACTGAAGCTTTCTTT.

V gene TRBV5-4 combines with J gene TRBJ1-3, with 7 bases fitting TRBD1. The V segment lost 4 bases and the J segment 4 bases; nucleotides outside the gene matches: 2. The CDR3 covers 13 residues. CDR1 and CDR2 from the germline V gene are SGHNT and YYREEE (reference sequence). CDR3 DNA: TGTGCCAGCAGCGTGGGACAGGGAAACACCATATATTTT. Its protein is CASSVGQGNTIYF.

The chain is built from TRBV12-2 and TRBJ1-1. TRBV12-2 is recorded as a pseudogene. The CDR3 has 15 amino acids. DNA for the CDR3: TGTGCAAGTCGCTTCCTTCAGGTTGGAGGCACTGAAGCTTTCTTT. Translated, it gives CASRFLQVGGTEAFF.

The chain combines TRBV5-1 with TRBJ2-1, with D possibly TRBD2 on 5 matching bases. V lost 7 bases, J lost 0 bases, and 14 bases lay in between. The CDR3 spans 15 residues. CDR1 is SGHRS, CDR2 YFSETQ, per germline. For the CDR3, the DNA is TGCGCCAGCCATGGACTCATCAGCTCCTACAATGAGCAGTTCTTC. Its translation: CASHGLISSYNEQFF.

The chain carries TRBV1 and TRBJ1-4; the table assigns TRBD1, which was not confirmed against the DNA. TRBV1 is labeled a pseudogene. The CDR3 length is 19 residues. CDR3 amino acids: CTSSQDWGTGVEGNEKLFF. CDR3 bases: TGCACCAGCAGCCAAGATTGGGGGACAGGGGTTGAGGGTAATGAAAAACTGTTTTTT.

The genes are TRBV10-3 and TRBJ2-5, with D uncertain. The J call may be incorrect, as the DNA end agrees better with TRBJ2-7. This CDR3 contains 12 residues. Germline lookup yields CDR1 ENHRY and CDR2 SYGVKD. For the CDR3, the DNA is TGTGCCATCAGGGGTACTCTAGACGAGCAGTACTTC. As protein: CAIRGTLDEQYF.

The chain employs TRBV28 and TRBJ2-7, with D unclear. Germline V CDR1 and CDR2: MDHEN, SYDVKM. Trimming took 1 base from V and 3 from J, leaving 13 bases between them. The CDR3 runs 15 residues. As DNA, the CDR3 is TGTGCCAGCAGTTTATTTTCTAGACGCATCTACGAGCAGTACTTC. Translating it yields CASSLFSRRIYEQYF. Based on the CDR3 plus reference TRBV28 and TRBJ2-7, the full variable domain is DVKVTQSSRYLVKRTGEKVFLECVQDMDHENMFWYRQDPGLGLRLIYFSYDVKMKEKGDIPEGYSVSREKKERFSLILESASTNQTSMYLCASSLFSRRIYEQYFGPGTRLTVT.

The table lists this clone with a count of one. The V gene is TRBV6-5, the J gene TRBJ1-1, with D possibly matching TRBD1 (5 bases). In germline, CDR1 is MNHEY, CDR2 SVGAGI. V lost 5 bases and J lost 3, with 16 bases in between. There are 15 residues in the CDR3. In nucleotides, the CDR3 is TGTGCCAGCAGTAGGATCCGGGGCGGGCACACTGAAGCTTTCTTT. This translates into CASSRIRGGHTEAFF.

The J gene is TRBJ1-5, the V gene TRBV7-2; the D gene is possibly TRBD1 (6 bases). The germline CDR1 and CDR2 sequences are SGHTA and FQGNSA. V was shortened by 5 bases and J by 7 bases, with 12 bases between the two germline ends. There are 13 residues in the CDR3. CDR3: CASSEQGRQPQHF. CDR3 bases: TGTGCCAGCAGCGAACAGGGTCGACAGCCCCAGCATTTT.

The rearrangement joins TRBV27 to TRBJ2-3, with 8 bases fitting TRBD1. The CDR3 totals 15 residues. Germline loops: CDR1 MNHEY, CDR2 SMNVEV (reference sequence). V lost 7 bases to trimming and J lost 3 bases; unmatched junction nucleotides: 9. CDR3 loop: CASIQAGGATDTQYF. CDR3 DNA sequence: TGTGCCAGCATCCAGGCAGGGGGCGCGACAGATACGCAGTATTTT.

This chain joins TRBV4-2 and TRBJ1-6, with D perhaps matching TRBD1 (5 bases). CDR1 and CDR2 from the germline V gene are LGHNA and YNFKEQ. V dropped 7 bases and J dropped 2 bases, with 12 bases sitting between them. The CDR3 has 15 residues. The CDR3 loop reads CASKDEGAYNSPLHF. The CDR3 DNA reads as TGTGCCAGCAAAGACGAAGGGGCCTATAATTCACCCCTCCACTTT.

The gene calls are TRBV6-1 and TRBJ2-5; unclear D gene. Per the germline V gene, CDR1 is MNHNS and CDR2 is SASEGT. The length of the CDR3 is 14 residues. With 6 bases removed from V and 5 bases from J, the gap between germline ends came to 16 bases. The CDR3 nucleotides read TGTGCCAGCAGGGACGGAATGAGAGGCGAGACCCAGTACTTC. It yields the protein CASRDGMRGETQYF.

The V and J genes are TRBV12-5 and TRBJ2-1, with D possibly matching TRBD1 (5 bases). V shed 5 bases and J shed 6 bases, with 8 bases lying between them. CDR1 is LGHNT and CDR2 is FRNRAP in the germline V gene. This CDR3 is 12 amino acids long. Here the CDR3 DNA reads TGTGCTAGTGGTGAGACAGTCAATGAGCAGTTCTTC. Protein sequence: CASGETVNEQFF.

The chain joins TRBV2 to TRBJ1-1; 7 bases line up with TRBD1. V gave up 4 bases and J gave up 4 bases; unmatched junction bases: 3. Germline-derived CDR1 and CDR2 are SNHLY and FYNNEI. There are 13 residues in the CDR3. The CDR3 DNA follows: TGTGCCAGCAGTGCGACAGGGAGCACTGAAGCTTTCTTT. Protein: CASSATGSTEAFF.

The V gene is TRBV6-6, the J gene TRBJ2-7, with D tentatively TRBD2 (6 bases). Trimming took off 2 bases at V and 3 bases at J, with 11 bases between the two ends. Per the germline V gene, CDR1 is MNHNY and CDR2 is SVGAGI (reference sequence). CDR3 length: 14 amino acids. In nucleotides, the CDR3 is TGTGCCAGCAGTTACGGGGGAGGCGGCTACGAGCAGTACTTC. It is translated as CASSYGGGGYEQYF.

In its sample, this clone was seen once. The chain employs TRBV25-1 and TRBJ2-4; the match to TRBD1 covers 12 bases. The CDR3 totals 18 residues. Losses at the gene ends were 2 bases for V and 2 bases for J; bases not matched to a gene: 7. Germline CDR1 MGHDK, CDR2 SYGVNS. CDR3 nucleotides: TGTGCCAGCAGTGAAGGGGACAGGGGGCGTAATCCCAAAAACATTCAGTACTTC. Translating it yields CASSEGDRGRNPKNIQYF.

The chain combines TRBV10-3 with TRBJ1-6; no clear D gene. The CDR3 is 15 residues long. The V end lost 5 bases, the J end lost 5 bases, and 13 bases lay between the germline ends. Per germline, CDR1 ENHRY and CDR2 SYGVKD. The CDR3 DNA sequence: TGTGCCATCAGTCCTGACCCTCTGGATAATTCACCCCTCCACTTT. It is translated as CAISPDPLDNSPLHF.